This TCR beta chain was captured in a study of post-analysis software for immune sequencing data. The TCR beta cDNA libraries contained unique molecular identifiers. Via MiXCR, TCRdb re-called the PCR reads, giving one row per CDR3 protein. This repertoire shows some 690,000 distinct CDR3 sequences, approximately 59% found once; its top ten account for about 11%. Note on this clonotype: Its antigen remains unknown.

Study-wide results and limits: The five TRBV segments detected at higher frequency in patients than in controls included TRBV5-6, TRBV5-1 and TRBV20-1. Versus controls, multiple sclerosis patients showed significantly lower diversity (normalized Chao1).

The ends lost 4 bases at V and 3 bases at J; junction bases unmatched: 4. The germline CDR1 and CDR2 sequences are SGHDT and YYEEEE. The CDR3 covers 13 residues. The chain combines TRBV5-6 with TRBJ2-7; 7 nucleotides line up with TRBD1. Material for sequencing was blood. The source is a girl aged 2-15 years with multiple sclerosis. The CDR3 here is CASSPGQYYEQYF. In DNA, the CDR3 is TGTGCCAGCAGCCCGGGACAGTACTACGAGCAGTACTTC.